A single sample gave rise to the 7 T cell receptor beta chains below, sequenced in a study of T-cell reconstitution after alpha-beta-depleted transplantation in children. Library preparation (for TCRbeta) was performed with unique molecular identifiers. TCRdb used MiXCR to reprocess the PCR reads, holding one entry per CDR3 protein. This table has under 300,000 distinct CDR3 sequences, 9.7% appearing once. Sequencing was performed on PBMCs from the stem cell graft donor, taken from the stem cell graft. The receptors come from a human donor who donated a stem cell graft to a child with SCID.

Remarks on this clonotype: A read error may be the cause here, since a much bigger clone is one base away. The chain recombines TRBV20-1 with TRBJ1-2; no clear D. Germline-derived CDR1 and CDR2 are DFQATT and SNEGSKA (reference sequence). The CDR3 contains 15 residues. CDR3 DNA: TGCAGTGCTAGAGACCCCAAGGGAGCTAACTATGGCGACACCTTC. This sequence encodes CSARDPKGANYGDTF.

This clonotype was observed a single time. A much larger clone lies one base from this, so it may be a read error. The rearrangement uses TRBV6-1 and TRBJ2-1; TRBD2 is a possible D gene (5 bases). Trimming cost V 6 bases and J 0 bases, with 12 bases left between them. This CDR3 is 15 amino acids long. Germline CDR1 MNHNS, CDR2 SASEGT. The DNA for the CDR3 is TGTGCCAGCAGCGCGGGCATTAACTCCTACAATGAGCAGTTCTTC. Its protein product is CASSAGINSYNEQFF.

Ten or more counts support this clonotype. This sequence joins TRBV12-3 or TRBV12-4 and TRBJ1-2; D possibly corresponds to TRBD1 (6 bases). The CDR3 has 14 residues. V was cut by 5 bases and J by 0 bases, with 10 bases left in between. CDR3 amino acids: CASSQGHANYGYTF. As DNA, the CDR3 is TGTGCCAGCAGTCAGGGACACGCTAACTATGGCTACACCTTC.

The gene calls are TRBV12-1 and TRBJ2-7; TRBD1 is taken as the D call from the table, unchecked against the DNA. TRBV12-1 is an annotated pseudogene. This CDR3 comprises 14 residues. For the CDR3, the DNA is TGTGCCAGCGGCCCCCGGCTCAGGGACTACGAGCAGTACTTC. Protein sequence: CASGPRLRDYEQYF.

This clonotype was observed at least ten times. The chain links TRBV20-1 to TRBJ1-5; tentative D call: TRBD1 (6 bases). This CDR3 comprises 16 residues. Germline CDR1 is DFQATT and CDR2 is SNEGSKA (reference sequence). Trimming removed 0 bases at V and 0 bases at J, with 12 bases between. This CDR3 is CSARDVRTVSNQPQHF. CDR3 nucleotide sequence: TGCAGTGCTAGAGATGTCCGGACAGTTAGCAATCAGCCCCAGCATTTT.

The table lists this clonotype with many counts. This CDR3 reads CASSLNPGGYTEAFF. CDR3 nucleotides: TGCGCCAGCAGCCTGAATCCAGGGGGCTACACTGAAGCTTTCTTT. The rearrangement uses TRBV5-1 and TRBJ1-1, with 8 bases that match TRBD1. Germline values: CDR1 SGHRS, CDR2 YFSETQ. V lost 4 bases and J lost 3; bases outside the gene matches: 8. This CDR3 comprises 15 residues.

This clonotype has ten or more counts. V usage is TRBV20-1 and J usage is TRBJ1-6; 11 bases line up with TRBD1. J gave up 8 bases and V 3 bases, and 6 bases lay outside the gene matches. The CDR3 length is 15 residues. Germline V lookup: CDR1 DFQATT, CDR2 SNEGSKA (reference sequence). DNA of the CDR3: TGCAGTGCTAGTCGATCGGGACAGGGGGATTCACCCCTCCACTTT. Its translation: CSASRSGQGDSPLHF.